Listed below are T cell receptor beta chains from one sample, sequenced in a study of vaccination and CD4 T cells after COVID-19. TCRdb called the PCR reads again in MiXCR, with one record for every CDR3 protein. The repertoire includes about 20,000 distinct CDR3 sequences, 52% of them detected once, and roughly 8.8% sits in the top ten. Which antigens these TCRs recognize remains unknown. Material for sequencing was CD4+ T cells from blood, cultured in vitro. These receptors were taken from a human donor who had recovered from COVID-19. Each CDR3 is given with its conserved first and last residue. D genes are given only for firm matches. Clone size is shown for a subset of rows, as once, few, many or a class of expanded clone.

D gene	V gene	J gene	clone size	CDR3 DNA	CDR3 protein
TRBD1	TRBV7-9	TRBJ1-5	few	TGTGCCAGCAGCTCCAGTCCCGGGACAGGGGCCAATCAGCCCCAGCATTTT	CASSSSPGTGANQPQHF
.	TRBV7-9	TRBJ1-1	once	TGCGCCAGCAGGCAACAGAGCATGAACACTGAAGCTTTCTTT	CASRQQSMNTEAFF
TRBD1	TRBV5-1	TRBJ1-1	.	TGCGCCAGCAGCCCCGGGACAGGGGGAGCAGGGACTGAAGCTTTCTTT	CASSPGTGGAGTEAFF
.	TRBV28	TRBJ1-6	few	TGTGCCAGCATCACGGGGGGGATAGTGGTTACGAATTCACCCCTCCACTTT	CASITGGIVVTNSPLHF
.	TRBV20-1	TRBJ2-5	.	TGCAGTGCTAGAGATGCGACTCGCCAAGAGACCCAGTACTTC	CSARDATRQETQYF
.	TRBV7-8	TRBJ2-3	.	TGTGCCAGCAGGAGCCGGTGGGCCGGCACAGATACGCAGTATTTT	CASRSRWAGTDTQYF
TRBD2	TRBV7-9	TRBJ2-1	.	TGTGCCAGCAGCTTACCGGGAGGCCAAGTCTACAATGAGCAGTTCTTC	CASSLPGGQVYNEQFF
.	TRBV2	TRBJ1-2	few	TGTGCCAGCAGTGAAGCGCTTCGGACGGTCTACACCTTC	CASSEALRTVYTF
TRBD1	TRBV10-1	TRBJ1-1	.	TGCGCCAGCAGTCTGGTCCTGACAGGGGGAACTGAAGCTTTCTTT	CASSLVLTGGTEAFF
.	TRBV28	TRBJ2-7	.	TGTGCCAGCAGTTCCCACGGGACATATTCCTACGAGCAGTACTTC	CASSSHGTYSYEQYF
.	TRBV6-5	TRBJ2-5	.	TGTGCCAGCAGTACTCGCGGAGGGTGGGGGACGGGGGAGACCCAGTACTTC	CASSTRGGWGTGETQYF
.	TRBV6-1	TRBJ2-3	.	TGTGCCAGCAGTGAAGTAGGAGATACGCAGTATTTT	CASSEVGDTQYF
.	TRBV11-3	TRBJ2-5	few	TGTGCCAGCAGCCAACGCAGAGGGGGATGGAGGGAGACCCAGTACTTC	CASSQRRGGWRETQYF
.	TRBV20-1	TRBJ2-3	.	TGCAGTGCCCGTAGTAAAGATACGCAGTATTTT	CSARSKDTQYF
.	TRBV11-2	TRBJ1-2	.	TGTGCCAGCAGCTTTCGGACAGAAGGCTACACCTTC	CASSFRTEGYTF
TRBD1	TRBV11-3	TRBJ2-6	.	TGTGCCAGCAGCAACAGGGGTACCCTCTCTGGGGCCAACGTCCTGACTTTC	CASSNRGTLSGANVLTF
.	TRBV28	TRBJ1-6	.	TGTGCCAGCAGACGACAGAGCTCCTATAATTCACCCCTCCACTTT	CASRRQSSYNSPLHF
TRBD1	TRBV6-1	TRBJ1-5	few	TGTGCCAGCAGTGCCGACAGGGTTAGCAATCAGCCCCAGCATTTT	CASSADRVSNQPQHF
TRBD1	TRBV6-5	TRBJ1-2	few	TGTGCCAGCAGTTCAGGGGGCGGCTACACCTTC	CASSSGGGYTF
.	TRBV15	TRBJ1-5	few	TGTGCCACCAGGTCGGACACTTTTAGCAATCAGCCCCAGCATTTT	CATRSDTFSNQPQHF
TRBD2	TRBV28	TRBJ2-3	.	TGTGCCAGCAGTTTGGCGCCCGGGACTAGAACAGATACGCAGTATTTT	CASSLAPGTRTDTQYF
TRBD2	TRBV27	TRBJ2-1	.	TGTGCCAGCAGCCCTCAGCGGCGGGGGACTTACAATGAGCAGTTCTTC	CASSPQRRGTYNEQFF
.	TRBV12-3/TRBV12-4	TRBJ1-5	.	TGTGCCAGCAGCGCGGACAGATCGGATCAGCCCCAGCATTTT	CASSADRSDQPQHF
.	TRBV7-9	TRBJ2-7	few	TGTGCCAGCAGCCCAAGCGGGTTTAGCTCCTACGAGCAGTACTTC	CASSPSGFSSYEQYF
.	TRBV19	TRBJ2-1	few	TGTGCCAGTATATCCTTCTACAATGAGCAGTTCTTC	CASISFYNEQFF
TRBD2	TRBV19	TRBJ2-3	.	TGTGCCAGTAGTCCTCGGTCTAGCGGGAGCACAGATACGCAGTATTTT	CASSPRSSGSTDTQYF